This TCR beta chain appears in the sequencing data of a study of T cell responses to AZD1222 COVID-19 vaccine. General study results and limits: Without day 14 samples, only post-peak T cell repertoires were studied.

Notes on this clone: Antigen unknown.

Trimming removed 4 bases at V and 5 bases at J, with 6 bases between. The CDR3 has 11 amino acids. Germline loops: CDR1 SGHRS, CDR2 YFSETQ. The assay was immunoSEQ multiplex PCR, and TCRdb's table has in-frame clones only and misses some. The sample holds about 130,000 clones; 75% to 90% are singletons and the top ten take around 8%. The V call is TRBV5-1, the J call TRBJ1-1; D remains ambiguous. This receptor was obtained from an adult in good health. This sample comprised peripheral blood, obtained on day 0 of AZD1222 vaccination. The CDR3 DNA follows: TGCGCCAGCAGCCAAGGGACTGAAGCTTTCTTT. This codes for CASSQGTEAFF.